This T cell receptor beta chain was obtained from a study of blood T cell repertoires in COVID-19. At the level of the study: The origin of the acute and convalescent COVID-19 samples was the United States, Italy and Spain. Nucleic acid was either cDNA or gDNA, and it came from T cells, B-cell-depleted T cells, or PBMCs.

Germline assignment: CDR1 MNHNS and CDR2 SASEGT. The CDR3 has 15 residues. V dropped 2 bases and J dropped 0 bases, with 11 bases sitting between them. As processed by the authors: Using reference gene primer amplification, nucleated cell counts were estimated. Assay: immunoSEQ multiplex PCR; the TCRdb copy retains only in-frame clones and omits some. V, J and clone size derive from that table, while D and trimming were established from the DNA sequence. The sample includes a few hundred thousand clones, approximately 77% of them seen just once. Sequencing used peripheral blood. This sequence was found in a young woman with acute or convalescent COVID-19. J is TRBJ2-7 and V is TRBV6-1; TRBD1 is a possible D gene (5 bases). In nucleotides, the CDR3 is TGTGCCAGCAGTGAATTCCAGCAGGGCTCCTACGAGCAGTACTTC. Translating it yields CASSEFQQGSYEQYF.